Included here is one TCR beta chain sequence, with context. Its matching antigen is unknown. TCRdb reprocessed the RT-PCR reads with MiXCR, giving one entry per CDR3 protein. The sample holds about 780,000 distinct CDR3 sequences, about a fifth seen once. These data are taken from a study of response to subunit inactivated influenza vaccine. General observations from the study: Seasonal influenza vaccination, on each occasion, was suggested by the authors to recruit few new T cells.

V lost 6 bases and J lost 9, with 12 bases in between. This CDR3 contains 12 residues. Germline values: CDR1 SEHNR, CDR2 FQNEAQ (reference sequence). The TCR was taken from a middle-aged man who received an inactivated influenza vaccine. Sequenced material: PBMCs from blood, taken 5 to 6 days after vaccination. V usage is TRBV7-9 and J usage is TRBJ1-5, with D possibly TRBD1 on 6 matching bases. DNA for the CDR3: TGTGCCAGCAGTTCACAGGGAGTGCCCCAGCATTTT. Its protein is CASSSQGVPQHF. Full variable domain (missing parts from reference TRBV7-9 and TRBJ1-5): DTGVSQNPRHKITKRGQNVTFRCDPISEHNRLYWYRQTLGQGPEFLTYFQNEAQLEKSRLLSDRFSAERPKGSFSTLEIQRTEQGDSAMYLCASSSQGVPQHFGDGTRLSIL.